The 13 T cell receptor beta chains presented below share a single source sample, sequenced in a study of regulatory T cells in long-lasting Graves disease. The time point: newly diagnosed GD, antithyroid drugs for less than 3 months. Researchers made the TCR library from RNA that was extracted from PBMCs. Researchers made TCR beta libraries by using iRepertoire HTBI primers and running Arm-PCR on CDR3 regions. TCRdb passed the multiplex PCR reads through MiXCR, listing each CDR3 protein once. This table holds hundreds of thousands of distinct CDR3 sequences, under 20% found once. The data also belong to a second study, concerning T cells in Graves' hyperthyroidism and ophthalmopathy.

Here the sequenced sample was peripheral blood mononuclear cells (PBMCs), taken at new diagnosis, from a patient treated with antithyroid drugs. These receptors were collected from a woman in her 30s with Graves disease.

This clonotype has ten or more counts. The chain recombines TRBV20-1 with TRBJ1-1; D not certain. The CDR3 spans 11 residues. The germline gives CDR1 DFQATT, CDR2 SNEGSKA (reference sequence). Trimming pared 7 bases from V and 1 base from J, leaving 7 bases between. The CDR3 loop is CSVQKNTEAFF. The DNA for the CDR3 is TGCAGTGTACAGAAGAACACTGAAGCTTTCTTT.

The chain combines TRBV5-1 with TRBJ2-3; 11 bases agree with TRBD2. The CDR3 is 18 amino acids. The germline V gene has CDR1 SGHRS and CDR2 YFSETQ. After removal of 0 bases from V and 3 bases from J, the junction contained 9 bases not matched to a gene. CDR3 amino acids: CASSLGTSGRPITDTQYF. CDR3 DNA sequence: TGCGCCAGCAGCTTGGGGACTAGCGGGCGACCAATTACAGATACGCAGTATTTT.

This clonotype was counted only a few times. V gene TRBV6-1 combines with J gene TRBJ2-7, with 9 bases fitting TRBD1. V was pared by 9 bases and J by 1 base, with 10 bases of the junction left unmatched. Germline V gene data show CDR1 as MNHNS and CDR2 as SASEGT. This CDR3 is built from 15 residues. CDR3 sequence reads: CASTPGQGNSYEQYF. The CDR3 DNA reads as TGTGCCAGTACCCCCGGACAGGGGAATTCCTACGAGCAGTACTTC.

This clonotype came up many times. This chain connects TRBV12-3 or TRBV12-4 to TRBJ2-5; D is uncertain. Trimming removed 1 base at V and 2 bases at J, with 8 bases between. This CDR3 has 14 residues. CDR3 sequence reads: CASSLVPSQETQYF. For the CDR3, the DNA is TGTGCCAGCAGTTTAGTCCCCAGTCAAGAGACCCAGTACTTC.

This chain links TRBV29-1 with TRBJ2-5; D gene unclear. Germline loops: CDR1 SQVTM, CDR2 ANQGSEA. The CDR3 covers 13 residues. V was clipped by 3 bases and J by 5 bases, with 13 bases between them. CDR3 sequence: CSVDGRSWETQYF. CDR3 coding DNA: TGCAGCGTTGACGGCAGGTCCTGGGAGACCCAGTACTTC.

In this sample, this clonotype turned up many times. J is TRBJ2-3 and V is TRBV15, with a weak D call TRBD1 (6 bases). The CDR3 length is 14 residues. Germline CDR1 LNHNV, CDR2 YYDKDF (reference sequence). V dropped 10 bases and J dropped 0 bases, with 14 bases sitting between them. The CDR3 is CASKGTPSTDTQYF. In DNA form, the CDR3 reads TGTGCCAGCAAAGGGACACCTAGCACAGATACGCAGTATTTT.

J is TRBJ2-5 and V is TRBV30; D gene uncertain. Trimming took 2 bases from V and 4 from J, leaving 8 bases between them. Germline lookup yields CDR1 GTSNPN and CDR2 SVGIG (reference sequence). The CDR3 runs to 12 residues. The CDR3 DNA reads TGTGCCTGGAGTTCGTTGGGAGAGACCCAGTACTTC. It encodes CAWSSLGETQYF.

In its sample, this clonotype was seen many times. This rearrangement joins TRBV11-1 to TRBJ2-1; D unresolved. The CDR3 runs to 17 residues. Deletions cut 3 bases from V and 0 bases from J, with 15 bases between. Germline loops: CDR1 SGHAT, CDR2 FQDESV (reference sequence). The CDR3 DNA is TGTGCCAGCAGCTTTGGAGAAGGGATAAGCTCCTACAATGAGCAGTTCTTC. It translates to CASSFGEGISSYNEQFF.

At least ten counts were recorded for this clonotype. J is TRBJ1-1 and V is TRBV28, with D unresolved. V lost 7 bases to trimming and J lost 1 base, with 22 bases between them. The CDR3 covers 17 residues. CDR1 and CDR2 from the germline V gene are MDHEN and SYDVKM. The CDR3 nucleotides read TGTGCCAGCACCACCGGGTCGATCCAGTCAGGGAACACTGAAGCTTTCTTT. This translates into CASTTGSIQSGNTEAFF.

Ten or more counts support this clonotype. The rearrangement joins TRBV28 to TRBJ2-7; no clear D. Between the trimmed V and J ends, which lost 2 bases and 6 bases, there was a span of 8 bases. Germline values: CDR1 MDHEN, CDR2 SYDVKM. The CDR3 extends over 12 amino acids. The CDR3 nucleotides read TGTGCCAGCAGTTTAGATTTTCGCGAGCAGTACTTC. Translation gives CASSLDFREQYF.

This clonotype was seen only a few times. V gene TRBV5-6 combines with J gene TRBJ2-7, with 13 bases aligning to TRBD2. V dropped 3 bases and J dropped 0; count of bases not matched to a gene: 3. Germline loops: CDR1 SGHDT, CDR2 YYEEEE. This CDR3 comprises 16 residues. The CDR3, as DNA: TGTGCCAGCAGCTCGGGGACTAGCGGGATCTCCTACGAGCAGTACTTC. This codes for CASSSGTSGISYEQYF.

The chain couples TRBV12-3 or TRBV12-4 to TRBJ2-3, with a weak D call TRBD2 (5 bases). Between the trimmed V and J ends, which lost 1 base and 2 bases, there was a span of 10 bases. The CDR3 runs 15 residues. The CDR3 coding sequence is TGTGCCAGCAGTTTAGAAGCGGACCTCACAGATACGCAGTATTTT. It yields the protein CASSLEADLTDTQYF.

V usage is TRBV20-1 and J usage is TRBJ2-3; 10 bases map to TRBD2. The CDR3 runs 15 residues. The V gene end was trimmed by 5 bases and the J gene end by 0 bases; junction bases not matched to a gene: 5. The germline gives CDR1 DFQATT, CDR2 SNEGSKA (reference sequence). The CDR3: CSAWTSGLSTDTQYF. CDR3 sequence (DNA): TGCAGTGCTTGGACTAGCGGACTGAGCACAGATACGCAGTATTTT.